The following is a TCR beta chain sequence with its context. Its antigen is unknown. TCRdb's copy holds only in-frame clones and misses some; the assay was immunoSEQ multiplex PCR. The table lists about 16,000 clones, 92% of them singletons, with roughly 6.9% in the top ten. Germline CDR1 MNHEY, CDR2 SVGAGI. The CDR3 loop spans 15 amino acids. With V trimmed by 6 bases and J by 7 bases, 10 bases remained unmatched. Stated time point: inflamed ileum from the surgical specimen. Patients were adults with ileal or ileocolonic Crohn's disease needing resection. The sample comes from a study of T cell repertoires in ileal Crohn's disease. Study-wide results and limits: Sorted CD8 T cells held more high-frequency clones than CD4. All patients with clonality above 26.8% had endoscopic recurrence.

What was sequenced was ileal tissue. This clonotype was obtained from an adult with Crohn's disease. The chain has TRBV6-5 and TRBJ2-1; TRBD1 matches at 9 bases. The DNA for the CDR3 is TGTGCCAGCAGGGAGGGCGGGGACAGGGTTAATGAGCAGTTCTTC. Translated: CASREGGDRVNEQFF.